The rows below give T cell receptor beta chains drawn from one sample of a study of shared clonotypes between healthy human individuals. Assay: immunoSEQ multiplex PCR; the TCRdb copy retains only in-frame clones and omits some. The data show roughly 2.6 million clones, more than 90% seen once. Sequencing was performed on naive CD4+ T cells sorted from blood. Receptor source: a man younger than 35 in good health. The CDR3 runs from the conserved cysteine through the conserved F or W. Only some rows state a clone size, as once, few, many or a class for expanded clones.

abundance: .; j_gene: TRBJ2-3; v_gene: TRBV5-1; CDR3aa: CASSLQRWEGAGSGDTQYF
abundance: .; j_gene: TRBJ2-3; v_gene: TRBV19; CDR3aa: CASSIGFWGRSTDTQYF
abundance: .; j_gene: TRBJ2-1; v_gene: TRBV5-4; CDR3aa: CASSGAQGREQFF
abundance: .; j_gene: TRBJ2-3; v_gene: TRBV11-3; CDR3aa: CASGSTDTQYF
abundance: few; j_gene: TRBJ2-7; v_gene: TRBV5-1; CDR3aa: CASSEANPKGEQYF
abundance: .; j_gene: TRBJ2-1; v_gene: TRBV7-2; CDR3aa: CASSLNALAGGNEQFF
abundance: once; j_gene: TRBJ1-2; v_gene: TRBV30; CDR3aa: CAWRGGGYGYTF
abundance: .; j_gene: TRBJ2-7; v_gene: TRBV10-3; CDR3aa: CAIMTQPAYEQYF
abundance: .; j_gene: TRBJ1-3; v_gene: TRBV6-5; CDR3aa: CASSRQGSIGNTIYF
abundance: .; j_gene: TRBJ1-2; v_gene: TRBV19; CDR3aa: CASTRTGSYGYTF
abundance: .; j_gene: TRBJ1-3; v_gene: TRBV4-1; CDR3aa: CTSSHTGGAGNTIYF
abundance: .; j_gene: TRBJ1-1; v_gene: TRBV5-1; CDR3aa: CASSLAQKTEAFF
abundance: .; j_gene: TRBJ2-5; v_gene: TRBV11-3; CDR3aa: CASSPGGGRETQYF
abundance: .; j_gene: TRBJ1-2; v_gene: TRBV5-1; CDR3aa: CASSLAQAGYGYTF
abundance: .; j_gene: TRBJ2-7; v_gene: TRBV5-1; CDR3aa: CASSIQGGSEQYF
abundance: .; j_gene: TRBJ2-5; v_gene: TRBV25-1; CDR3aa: CASSEYRQETQYF
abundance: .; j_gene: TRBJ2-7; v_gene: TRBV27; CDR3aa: CASSSLWGIEQYF
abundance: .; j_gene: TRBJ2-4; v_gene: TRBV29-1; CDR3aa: CSVGTGEYNLAKNIQYF
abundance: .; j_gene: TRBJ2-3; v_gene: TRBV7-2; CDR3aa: CASSLELPDTQYF
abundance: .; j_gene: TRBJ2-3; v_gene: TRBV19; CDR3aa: CASSKRIAGLKDTDTQYF
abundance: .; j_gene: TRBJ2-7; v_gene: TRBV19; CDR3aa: CASSGQGNYEQYF
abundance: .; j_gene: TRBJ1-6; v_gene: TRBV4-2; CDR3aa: CASSPLPIGTAVNSPLHF
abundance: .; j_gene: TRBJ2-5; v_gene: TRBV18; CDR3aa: CASSPTDREGLRAQYF
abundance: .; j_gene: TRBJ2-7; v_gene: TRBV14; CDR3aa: CASSQVWGYEQYF
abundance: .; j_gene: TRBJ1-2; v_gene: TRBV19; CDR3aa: CASSTQVGVLSSGYTF
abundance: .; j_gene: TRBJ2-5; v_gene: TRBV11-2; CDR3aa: CASSAGSKGQETQYF